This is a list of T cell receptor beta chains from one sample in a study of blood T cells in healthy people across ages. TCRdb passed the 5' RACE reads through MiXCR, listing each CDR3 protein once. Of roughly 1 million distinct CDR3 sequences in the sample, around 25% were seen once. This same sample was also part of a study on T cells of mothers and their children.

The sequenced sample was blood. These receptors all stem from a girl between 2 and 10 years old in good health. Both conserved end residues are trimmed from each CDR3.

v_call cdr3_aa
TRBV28 ASSSLAEVHEQY
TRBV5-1 ASSVEQGIQY
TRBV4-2 ASSPSNGLSTDTQY
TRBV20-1 SARDSLTDPNNEQF
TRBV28 ASSQDRALDEQY
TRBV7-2 ASSLAATGGNLAKNIQY
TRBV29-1 SALLQGNYEQY
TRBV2 ARDWQIGQKNSNQPQH
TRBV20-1 SARQSSRTGELF
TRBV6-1 ASSWDINLVLF
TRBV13 ASSLVYWGDTEAF
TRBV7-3 ACRQGYSTDTQY
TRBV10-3 AISPVNTEAF
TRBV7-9 ASSSLVRGAEQY
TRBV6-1 ASSGTTGVSGANVLT
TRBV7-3 ASSPGTGPPGELF
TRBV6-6 ASSYSISSLAAF
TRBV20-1 SARDRDLGITYEQY
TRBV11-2 ASSWDGTTYEQY
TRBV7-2 ASSFVAAGTGQPQH
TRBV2 ASGSGTVNVLT
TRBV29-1 SVYLTGTPHGYT
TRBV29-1 SVGTQETQY
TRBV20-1 SAYAQELWENTEAF
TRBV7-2 AGSSGGAYEKLF
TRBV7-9 ASSLGGDSRVRNGQF
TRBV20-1 SARERGGYTGELF
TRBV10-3 AISGRWGDGEKLF
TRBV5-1 ASTTSGRVTDTQY
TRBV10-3 ATQRPNYGYT
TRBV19 ASSIQTSGTGVEETQY
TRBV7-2 ASSYLPGRTQY
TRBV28 ASRISTGNYGYT
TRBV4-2 ASSPPESYKQY
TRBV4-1 ASSRTTVIADTIY
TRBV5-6 ASSLAGKTGRNIQY
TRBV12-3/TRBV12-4 ASSSSIYGYT
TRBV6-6 ASSQDGFYQLQH
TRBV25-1 ASSELEGRVEGYT
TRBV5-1 ASSLGSWETDTQY
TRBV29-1 SVGQGLKNEQF